The next 21 T cell receptor beta chains were all read from a single sample in a study of blood T cell repertoires in COVID-19. Profiling relied on immunoSEQ multiplex PCR, and the TCRdb table lists in-frame clones only, not all of them. Of roughly 410,000 clones detected, 75% to 90% appear once; the ten largest clones hold about 1.4%. The sequenced sample was peripheral blood. The origin of the receptors is a woman in her thirties or forties with COVID-19, enrolled during active disease.

CDR3 protein: CASSPSTISFRDRGSAQVGAFF. The CDR3 region has the DNA TGTGCCAGCAGTCCTTCCACTATCTCCTTCCGGGACAGGGGCTCAGCTCAAGTCGGAGCTTTCTTT. V is TRBV28 and J is TRBJ1-1; 10 bases are shared with TRBD1. Germline V gives CDR1 MDHEN, CDR2 SYDVKM. The V segment lost 5 bases and the J segment 10 bases; nucleotides outside the gene matches: 34. This CDR3 has 22 residues.

The V call is TRBV9, the J call TRBJ1-6; perhaps TRBD1 as D (6 bases). V lost 4 bases and J lost 7, with 15 bases in between. The CDR3 totals 15 residues. CDR1 SGDLS and CDR2 YYNGEE come from the germline V gene. CDR3 in amino acids: CASSTRTAQNSPLHF. DNA for the CDR3: TGTGCCAGCAGCACCAGGACAGCGCAAAATTCACCCCTCCACTTT.

This clone was seen once. The chain couples TRBV5-1 to TRBJ2-7, with TRBD2 identical over 10 bases. V was clipped by 4 bases and J by 0 bases; unmatched bases: 7. The CDR3 consists of 16 residues. Germline-derived CDR1 and CDR2 are SGHRS and YFSETQ. CDR3 DNA: TGCGCCAGCAGCCCGGTAGGGACTAGCGTCTCCTACGAGCAGTACTTC. Translating it yields CASSPVGTSVSYEQYF.

The V gene is TRBV5-5, the J gene TRBJ2-7; tentative D call: TRBD1 (7 bases). Germline values: CDR1 SGHKS, CDR2 YYEKEE (reference sequence). This CDR3 is built from 14 residues. V lost 4 bases, J lost 6 bases, and 17 bases lay in between. CDR3 residues: CASSVDRVGGEQYF. The CDR3 DNA reads TGTGCCAGCAGCGTCGACAGGGTCGGGGGCGAGCAGTACTTC. Full variable domain (outside the CDR3, taken from reference TRBV5-5 and TRBJ2-7): DAGVTQSPTHLIKTRGQQVTLRCSPISGHKSVSWYQQVLGQGPQFIFQYYEKEERGRGNFPDRFSARQFPNYSSELNVNALLLGDSALYLCASSVDRVGGEQYFGPGTRLTVT.

This sequence joins TRBV21-1 and TRBJ2-3; the table gives TRBD2 as D, unverified against the DNA. TRBV21-1 is a listed pseudogene. There are 16 residues in the CDR3. CDR3 protein: CASSLRREFSTDTQYF. In DNA form, the CDR3 reads TGTGCCAGCAGCTTAAGAAGGGAGTTTAGCACAGATACGCAGTATTTT.

The rearrangement uses TRBV30 and TRBJ1-6; D is undetermined. CDR3 length: 15 amino acids. Per germline, CDR1 GTSNPN and CDR2 SVGIG (reference sequence). Trimming removed 2 bases at V and 0 bases at J, with 8 bases between. The CDR3 region is CAWSSPGSYNSPLHF. Written as DNA, the CDR3 is TGTGCCTGGAGTTCTCCAGGCTCCTATAATTCACCCCTCCACTTT.

The chain recombines TRBV27 with TRBJ2-2; 8 positions match TRBD2. This CDR3 has 16 amino acids. Germline-derived CDR1 and CDR2 are MNHEY and SMNVEV (reference sequence). The V and J ends lost 6 bases and 3 bases, in that order; junction bases with no gene match: 9. The CDR3 coding sequence is TGTGCCAGCAGCCATCCGGGGGGGGGCCACACCGGGGAGCTGTTTTTT. Translating gives CASSHPGGGHTGELFF.

The chain combines TRBV18 with TRBJ2-7; 9 bases fit TRBD2. Germline CDR1 is KGHSH and CDR2 is LQKENI. This CDR3 spans 18 amino acids. Trimming took 4 bases from V and 1 from J; bases not matched to a gene: 14. CDR3 residues: CASSLKRGASDTSYEQYF. The CDR3 DNA sequence: TGTGCCAGCTCACTCAAGCGGGGGGCTTCCGACACTTCCTACGAGCAGTACTTC.

The chain employs TRBV7-2 and TRBJ2-1, with TRBD2 matching over 10 bases. The ends lost 9 bases at V and 7 bases at J; junction bases unmatched: 6. CDR3 length: 13 amino acids. The germline V gene encodes CDR1 SGHTA and CDR2 FQGNSA. CDR3 region: CASSLAGVNEQFF. As DNA, the CDR3 is TGTGCCAGTTCCCTAGCGGGGGTAAATGAGCAGTTCTTC.

The V and J genes are TRBV4-2 and TRBJ2-4, with 8 bases identical to TRBD2. This CDR3 comprises 16 residues. In germline, CDR1 is LGHNA, CDR2 YNFKEQ. The junction had 14 bases not matched to a gene; V was cut back by 4 bases and J by 9 bases. CDR3 bases: TGTGCCAGCAGCCTCGCATCCGGGACTAGGGAGGGCATTCAGTACTTC. As protein: CASSLASGTREGIQYF.

The genes are TRBV28 and TRBJ1-2; the D gene is possibly TRBD1 (5 bases). Trimming took off 2 bases at V and 5 bases at J, with 12 bases between the two ends. The V gene's germline CDR1 is MDHEN and CDR2 SYDVKM. This CDR3 has 14 residues. The CDR3 loop reads CASSLVRDVYGYTF. The CDR3 coding sequence is TGTGCCAGCAGTTTAGTCAGGGATGTTTATGGCTACACCTTC.

This sequence joins TRBV3-1 (or the pseudogene TRBV3-2) and TRBJ1-2; 9 bases agree with TRBD1. CDR3 length equals 15 residues. Germline V gene sequence: CDR1 LGHDT, CDR2 YNNKEL (reference sequence). V was clipped by 3 bases and J by 7 bases; unmatched bases: 9. The CDR3 coding sequence is TGTGCCAGCAGCCACCTCGACAGGGGGGCCCGTGGCTACACCTTC. It codes for CASSHLDRGARGYTF.

The rearrangement links TRBV5-6 to TRBJ1-1; D may be TRBD1 (5 bases). V was trimmed by 0 bases and J by 1 base, leaving 13 bases between them. Germline values: CDR1 SGHDT, CDR2 YYEEEE. This CDR3 is built from 16 residues. DNA for the CDR3: TGTGCCAGCAGCTTGGCCGGGGGGATGTGGAACACTGAAGCTTTCTTT. Amino acids: CASSLAGGMWNTEAFF.

A single count supports this clone. The chain combines TRBV4-1 with TRBJ1-2, with 9 bases identical to TRBD1. Germline-derived CDR1 and CDR2 are MGHRA and YSYEKL. The CDR3 runs to 15 residues. V dropped 0 bases and J dropped 8; count of bases not matched to a gene: 7. This CDR3 reads CASSQDGATGGGYTF. The DNA for the CDR3 is TGCGCCAGCAGCCAAGATGGTGCGACAGGGGGAGGCTACACCTTC.

This clone appeared a single time. This chain uses TRBV19 with TRBJ1-5, with D unresolved. V shed 4 bases and J shed 0 bases, with 7 bases lying between them. The germline V gene encodes CDR1 LNHDA and CDR2 SQIVND (reference sequence). The CDR3 length is 14 residues. The CDR3, as DNA: TGTGCCAGTAGTACCTACAGTAGCAATCAGCCCCAGCATTTT. Its translation is CASSTYSSNQPQHF.

The V call is TRBV5-1, the J call TRBJ2-3; 16 bases agree with TRBD2. With 4 bases clipped from V and 1 base from J, the junction kept 3 bases outside the gene matches. This CDR3 has 17 residues. CDR1 and CDR2 from the germline V gene are SGHRS and YFSETQ. CDR3 amino acids: CASSTGLAGGGTDTQYF. In nucleotides, the CDR3 is TGCGCCAGCAGCACGGGACTAGCGGGAGGGGGCACAGATACGCAGTATTTT. The whole variable domain, remainder taken from reference TRBV5-1 and TRBJ2-3, is KAGVTQTPRYLIKTRGQQVTLSCSPISGHRSVSWYQQTPGQGLQFLFEYFSETQRNKGNFPGRFSGRQFSNSRSEMNVSTLELGDSALYLCASSTGLAGGGTDTQYFGPGTRLTVL.

The genes are TRBV24-1 and TRBJ2-1, with 7 bases fitting TRBD1. This CDR3 is 18 amino acids long. Per the germline V gene, CDR1 is KGHDR and CDR2 is SFDVKD. Trimming at V came to 0 bases and at J to 5 bases, leaving 12 bases not matched to a gene. The CDR3 region has the DNA TGTGCCACCAGTGATTTGCGATTTAAGGGGGCGCGTAACAATGAGCAGTTCTTC. It specifies CATSDLRFKGARNNEQFF.

The V gene is TRBV2, the J gene TRBJ2-7; 11 bases agree with TRBD2. The germline V gene has CDR1 SNHLY and CDR2 FYNNEI. The CDR3 runs 13 residues. The CDR3 loop reads CAAGTSGTYEQYF. In nucleotides, the CDR3 is TGTGCAGCAGGGACTAGCGGAACCTACGAGCAGTACTTC. The whole variable domain, filled in from reference TRBV2 and TRBJ2-7, reads EPEVTQTPSHQVTQMGQEVILRCVPISNHLYFYWYRQILGQKVEFLVSFYNNEISEKSEIFDDQFSVERPDGSNFTLKIRSTKLEDSAMYFCAAGTSGTYEQYFGPGTRLTVT.

This rearrangement joins TRBV7-9 to TRBJ2-5; TRBD1 matches at 7 bases. CDR3 length: 15 residues. Germline V lookup: CDR1 SEHNR, CDR2 FQNEAQ (reference sequence). V shed 5 bases and J 3 bases; nucleotides not matched to a gene: 9. Here the CDR3 DNA reads TGTGCCAGCAGCCTCCCCGGGACAGAGGAAGAGACCCAGTACTTC. It yields the protein CASSLPGTEEETQYF.

This clone was counted a single time. The rearrangement uses TRBV7-3 and TRBJ2-7; D is ambiguous. The CDR3 consists of 11 residues. V was shortened by 3 bases and J by 7 bases, with 7 bases between the two germline ends. CDR1 is SGHTA, CDR2 FQGTGA, per germline. The CDR3 DNA follows: TGTGCCAGCAGCTTGACGGAGGAGCAGTACTTC. Amino acid sequence: CASSLTEEQYF. The full variable domain, its missing parts supplied by reference TRBV7-3 and TRBJ2-7, is GAGVSQTPSNKVTEKGKYVELRCDPISGHTALYWYRQSLGQGPEFLIYFQGTGAADDSGLPNDRFFAVRPEGSVSTLKIQRTERGDSAVYLCASSLTEEQYFGPGTRLTVT.

In this sample, this clone turned up a few times. The chain links TRBV27 to TRBJ2-1; 7 bases map to TRBD2. The ends lost 4 bases at V and 0 bases at J; junction bases unmatched: 9. This CDR3 comprises 17 residues. CDR1 and CDR2 from the germline V gene are MNHEY and SMNVEV (reference sequence). CDR3 coding DNA: TGTGCCAGCAGTTCCTCGACTAGCCCCAACTCCTACAATGAGCAGTTCTTC. It encodes CASSSSTSPNSYNEQFF.